The 12 T cell receptor beta chains below all came from one sample that was sequenced in a study of shared clonotypes between healthy human individuals. Naive CD8 cells, CD45RO-negative and positively selected for CCR7, excluded terminally differentiated effector memory CD45RA+ cells. Generated by immunoSEQ multiplex PCR, the TCRdb table keeps only in-frame clones and is missing some. The data hold around 2.1 million clones, with approximately 94% observed a single time. Material: naive CD8+ T cells from PBMCs. These TCRs come from a man aged 18 to 29 in good health. Some clones in this sample may be carry-over from other donors' samples.

The rearrangement links TRBV7-9 to TRBJ2-7, with 8 bases lining up with TRBD2. CDR1 and CDR2 from the germline V gene are SEHNR and FQNEAQ (reference sequence). CDR3 length: 15 residues. The junction had 10 bases not matched to a gene; V was cut back by 5 bases and J by 4 bases. The CDR3 DNA sequence: TGTGCCAGCAGCCTAGGTTTCGGGGGGGAGTACGAGCAGTACTTC. This gives the protein CASSLGFGGEYEQYF.

This sequence joins TRBV4-3 and TRBJ1-4; perhaps TRBD1 as D (5 bases). CDR3 length equals 15 residues. The ends were cut back, 0 bases at V and 1 base at J, with 6 bases in the middle. CDR1 is LGHNA and CDR2 is YSLEER in the germline V gene. The CDR3 spells CASSQDQGTNEKLFF. As DNA, the CDR3 is TGCGCCAGCAGCCAAGATCAGGGAACTAATGAAAAACTGTTTTTT.

As regards this clone: The sample contains more than one DNA sequence encoding this CDR3. This sequence joins TRBV5-1 and TRBJ2-7, with D tentatively TRBD1 (5 bases). The V end was cut by 0 bases, the J end by 5 bases, with 6 bases between. The CDR3 has 12 residues. Germline V lookup: CDR1 SGHRS, CDR2 YFSETQ. The DNA for the CDR3 is TGCGCCAGCAGCTTGGGGGGCCACGAGCAGTACTTC. It translates to CASSLGGHEQYF.

Here the CDR3 reads CASSVHRANTEAFF. CDR3 nucleotide sequence: TGTGCCAGCAGCGTACATAGGGCCAACACTGAAGCTTTCTTT. The rearrangement links TRBV9 to TRBJ1-1; D remains unclear. The CDR3 is made up of 14 amino acids. Trimming cost V 1 base and J 2 bases, with 9 bases left between them. Germline-derived CDR1 and CDR2 are SGDLS and YYNGEE.

The J gene is TRBJ1-5, the V gene TRBV9; the D is unclear. Per the germline V gene, CDR1 is SGDLS and CDR2 is YYNGEE. Between the trimmed V and J ends, which lost 4 bases and 3 bases, there was a span of 8 bases. The CDR3 has 13 amino acids. Here the CDR3 reads CASSPRPNQPQHF. As DNA, the CDR3 is TGTGCCAGCAGCCCCCGCCCCAATCAGCCCCAGCATTTT.

A remark on this clone: Different DNA sequences within this sample yield the same CDR3. The chain is built from TRBV7-9 and TRBJ2-1, with TRBD2 matching 7 bases. This CDR3 contains 16 residues. Germline V CDR1 and CDR2: SEHNR, FQNEAQ (reference sequence). The trim removed 5 bases at V and 4 bases at J, leaving 11 bases unmatched. In DNA, the CDR3 is TGTGCCAGCAGCCCCCGATTAGCGGGTGGATACAATGAGCAGTTCTTC. Protein product: CASSPRLAGGYNEQFF.

The chain carries TRBV2 and TRBJ2-3; no clear D. The CDR3 contains 14 residues. Trimming left V 2 bases short and J 4 bases short, with 10 bases between. Germline V gene lookup returns CDR1 SNHLY and CDR2 FYNNEI. The CDR3 is CASSERWAADTQYF. DNA of the CDR3: TGTGCCAGCAGTGAAAGATGGGCAGCAGATACGCAGTATTTT.

J is TRBJ1-1 and V is TRBV7-9; 7 bases are a match to TRBD1. V was clipped by 0 bases and J by 4 bases; unmatched bases: 5. The CDR3 covers 15 residues. The V gene's germline CDR1 is SEHNR and CDR2 FQNEAQ (reference sequence). Written as DNA, the CDR3 is TGTGCCAGCAGCTTAGCAGGGGGCCCGGGCACTGAAGCTTTCTTT. Its protein product is CASSLAGGPGTEAFF.

This sequence joins TRBV6-5 and TRBJ1-1; D is uncertain. CDR1 is MNHEY, CDR2 SVGAGI, per germline. The CDR3 sequence is 11 residues long. V dropped 8 bases and J dropped 7 bases, with 11 bases sitting between them. CDR3 nucleotides: TGTGCCAGCGTCCGAGGGAATGAAGCTTTCTTT. Translating gives CASVRGNEAFF.

J is TRBJ2-5 and V is TRBV30; 8 bases fit TRBD2. CDR1 and CDR2 from the germline V gene are GTSNPN and SVGIG (reference sequence). With 5 bases clipped from V and 1 base from J, the junction kept 12 bases outside the gene matches. This CDR3 is 16 amino acids long. CDR3 coding DNA: TGTGCCTGGCGCCCCGGGGTAGCGGGATCCCAAGAGACCCAGTACTTC. This sequence encodes CAWRPGVAGSQETQYF.

This clone was seen only once. The chain is built from TRBV27 and TRBJ2-7; D is undetermined. Germline V lookup: CDR1 MNHEY, CDR2 SMNVEV (reference sequence). There are 13 residues in the CDR3. Between the trimmed V and J ends, which lost 5 bases and 3 bases, there was a span of 11 bases. The CDR3: CASSKAGVYEQYF. The DNA of the CDR3 is TGTGCCAGCAGTAAGGCAGGAGTCTACGAGCAGTACTTC.

On this clone itself: Within the sample, other DNA sequences also encode this same CDR3. The V and J genes are TRBV9 and TRBJ2-7; no definite D call. CDR3 size: 13 residues. The ends were cut back, 0 bases at V and 3 bases at J, with 7 bases in the middle. Germline loops: CDR1 SGDLS, CDR2 YYNGEE. This CDR3 is CASSVDVSYEQYF. The CDR3 DNA reads as TGTGCCAGCAGCGTAGACGTCAGCTACGAGCAGTACTTC.